This TCR beta chain came from a study of cytomegalovirus exposure and HLA in healthy donors. Germline CDR1 is LGHNA and CDR2 is YNFKEQ. V lost 5 bases and J lost 3, with 7 bases in between. The CDR3 runs 13 residues. PCR amplification relied on 60 Vbeta primers (plus 13 Jbeta primers). Clones were read by immunoSEQ multiplex PCR, and TCRdb kept only the in-frame ones, dropping some. The table shows about 90,000 clones, with about 66% occurring only once. J is TRBJ2-2 and V is TRBV4-2, with D unclear. The TCR sequence derives from a man aged 25 to 45 in good health and CMV-seronegative. The sample consisted of PBMCs. The CDR3: CASSDRDTGELFF. The CDR3 bases are TGTGCCAGCAGCGATCGGGACACCGGGGAGCTGTTTTTT.